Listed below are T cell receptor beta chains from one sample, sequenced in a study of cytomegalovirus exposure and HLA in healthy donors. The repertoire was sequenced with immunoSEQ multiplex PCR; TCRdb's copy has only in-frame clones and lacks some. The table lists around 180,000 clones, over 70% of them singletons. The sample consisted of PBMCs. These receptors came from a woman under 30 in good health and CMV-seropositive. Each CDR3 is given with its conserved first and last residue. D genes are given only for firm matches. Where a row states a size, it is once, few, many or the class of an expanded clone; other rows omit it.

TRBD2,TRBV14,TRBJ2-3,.,CASSRPTSGARTDTQYF,TGTGCCAGCAGCCGACCAACTAGCGGGGCTAGGACAGATACGCAGTATTTT
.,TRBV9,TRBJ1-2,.,CASTSNYGYTF,TGTGCCAGCACCTCTAACTATGGCTACACCTTC
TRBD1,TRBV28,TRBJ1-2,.,CASSSRGRGYTF,TGTGCCAGCAGTTCAAGGGGGCGCGGCTACACCTTC
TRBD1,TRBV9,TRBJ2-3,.,CASSGQGAGDTQYF,TGTGCCAGCAGCGGACAGGGGGCAGGAGATACGCAGTATTTT
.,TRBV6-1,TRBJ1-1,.,CASSGHVNTEAFF,TGTGCCAGCAGTGGACACGTGAACACTGAAGCTTTCTTT
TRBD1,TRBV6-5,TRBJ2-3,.,CASSPAGTGENTQYF,TGTGCCAGCAGTCCCGCCGGGACAGGGGAGAATACGCAGTATTTT
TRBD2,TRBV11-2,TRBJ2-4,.,CASSPRPSGLAGRRNIQYF,TGTGCCAGCAGCCCCCGACCCTCGGGACTAGCGGGACGAAGGAACATTCAGTACTTC
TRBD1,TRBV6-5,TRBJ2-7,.,CASTPTGGEQYF,TGTGCCAGCACCCCGACAGGGGGCGAGCAGTACTTC
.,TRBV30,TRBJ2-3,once,CAWSALTHEGTDTQYF,TGTGCCTGGAGTGCGCTGACTCACGAAGGCACAGATACGCAGTATTTT
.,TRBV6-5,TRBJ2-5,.,CASRASRWETQYF,TGTGCCAGCAGGGCAAGTCGTTGGGAGACCCAGTACTTC
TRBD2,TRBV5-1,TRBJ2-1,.,CASSRLAGGLTNEQFF,TGCGCCAGCAGCCGACTAGCGGGGGGTTTGACCAATGAGCAGTTCTTC
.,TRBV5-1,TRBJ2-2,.,CASSLVPGVNTGELFF,TGCGCCAGCAGCTTGGTCCCGGGGGTCAACACCGGGGAGCTGTTTTTT
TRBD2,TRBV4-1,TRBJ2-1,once,CASSPGRGRGAGNEQFF,TGCGCCAGCAGCCCCGGGAGGGGGAGGGGGGCTGGCAATGAGCAGTTCTTC
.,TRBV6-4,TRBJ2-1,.,CASSDSLGAGEQFF,TGTGCCAGCAGTGACTCTCTGGGAGCTGGTGAGCAGTTCTTC
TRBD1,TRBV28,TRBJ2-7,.,CASSPLGTVVEQYF,TGTGCCAGCAGTCCCCTTGGGACAGTGGTCGAGCAGTACTTC
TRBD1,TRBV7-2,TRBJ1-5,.,CASSTQGPPQHF,TGTGCCAGCAGCACACAGGGGCCGCCCCAGCATTTT
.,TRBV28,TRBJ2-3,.,CASQEALTDTQYF,TGTGCCTCCCAGGAGGCCCTCACAGATACGCAGTATTTT
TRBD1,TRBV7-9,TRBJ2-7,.,CASSFGQESYEQYF,TGTGCCAGCAGCTTCGGACAGGAGTCCTACGAGCAGTACTTC
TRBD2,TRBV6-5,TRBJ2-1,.,CASSPLAGGYNEQFF,TGTGCCAGCAGTCCGCTAGCGGGGGGGTACAATGAGCAGTTCTTC
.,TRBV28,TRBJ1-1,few,CASSLGGSGNTEAFF,TGTGCCAGCAGTTTGGGAGGATCGGGAAACACTGAAGCTTTCTTT
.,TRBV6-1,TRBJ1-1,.,CASSERQDTEAFF,TGTGCCAGCAGTGAACGGCAGGACACTGAAGCTTTCTTT
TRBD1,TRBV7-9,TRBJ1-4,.,CASSLEGQGGEKLFF,TGTGCCAGCAGCTTAGAAGGACAGGGCGGTGAAAAACTGTTTTTT
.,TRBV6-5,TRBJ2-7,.,CANSGPGSVRGEQYF,TGTGCCAACAGTGGACCGGGCTCCGTTCGGGGGGAGCAGTACTTC
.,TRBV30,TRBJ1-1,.,CAWSAYREGAFF,TGTGCCTGGAGTGCCTACAGGGAGGGAGCTTTCTTT
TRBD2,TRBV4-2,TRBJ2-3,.,CASSPASGAFTDTQYF,TGTGCCAGCAGCCCTGCTAGCGGGGCGTTCACAGATACGCAGTATTTT
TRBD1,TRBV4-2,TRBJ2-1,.,CASSQDRTGGVYNEQFF,TGTGCCAGCAGCCAAGATCGGACAGGGGGCGTCTACAATGAGCAGTTCTTC
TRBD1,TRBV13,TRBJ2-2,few,CASSLMGQVVGELFF,TGTGCCAGCAGCTTAATGGGACAGGTTGTTGGGGAGCTGTTTTTT
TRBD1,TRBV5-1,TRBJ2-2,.,CASSIGTGVDRELFF,TGCGCCAGCAGTATAGGGACAGGGGTCGACCGGGAGCTGTTTTTT
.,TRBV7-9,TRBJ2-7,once,CSSSPGGAYEQYF,TGTTCCAGCAGCCCTGGAGGGGCCTACGAGCAGTACTTC
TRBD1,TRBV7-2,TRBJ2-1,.,CASSLTGGDYNEQFF,TGTGCCAGCAGCTTAACAGGGGGAGATTACAATGAGCAGTTCTTC
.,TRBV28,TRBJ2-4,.,CASTKNRDGKNIQYF,TGTGCCAGCACCAAAAACAGGGACGGCAAAAACATTCAGTACTTC
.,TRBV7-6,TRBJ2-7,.,CASSPQEAGYEQYF,TGTGCCAGCAGCCCCCAAGAAGCGGGCTACGAGCAGTACTTC
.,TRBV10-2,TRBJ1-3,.,CASSEGQAFGNTIYF,TGCGCCAGCAGTGAGGGTCAGGCGTTTGGAAACACCATATATTTT
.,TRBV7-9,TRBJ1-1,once,CASSLSLQGGAFF,TGTGCCAGCAGCTTAAGCCTCCAGGGAGGGGCTTTCTTT
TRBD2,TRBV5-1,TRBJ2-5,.,CASSLGRGETQYF,TGCGCCAGCAGCTTAGGGAGGGGAGAGACCCAGTACTTC
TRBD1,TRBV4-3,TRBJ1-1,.,CASSQDRGPEAFF,TGCGCCAGCAGCCAGGACAGGGGCCCTGAAGCTTTCTTT
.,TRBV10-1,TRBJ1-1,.,CASSVVGLNTVNTEAFF,TGCGCCAGCAGTGTGGTGGGGCTCAACACCGTGAACACTGAAGCTTTCTTT
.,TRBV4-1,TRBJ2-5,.,CASSQASIETQYF,TGCGCCAGCAGCCAAGCTAGTATAGAGACCCAGTACTTC
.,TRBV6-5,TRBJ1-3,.,CASSYAGQSGNTIYF,TGTGCCAGCAGTTACGCAGGACAGTCTGGAAACACCATATATTTT
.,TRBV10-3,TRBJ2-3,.,CTISEKASDTQYF,TGTACCATCAGTGAGAAAGCTTCAGATACGCAGTATTTT
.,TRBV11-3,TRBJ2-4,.,CASSSQGNIQYF,TGTGCCAGCAGCTCCCAGGGAAACATTCAGTACTTC
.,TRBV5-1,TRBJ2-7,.,CASSTTGPSYEQYF,TGCGCCAGCAGCACGACAGGCCCCTCCTACGAGCAGTACTTC
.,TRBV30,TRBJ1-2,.,CAWSTGKYGYTF,TGTGCCTGGAGTACAGGGAAATATGGCTACACCTTC
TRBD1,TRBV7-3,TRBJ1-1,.,CASSLTPGQGNTEAFF,TGTGCCAGCAGCCTAACGCCGGGACAGGGGAACACTGAAGCTTTCTTT
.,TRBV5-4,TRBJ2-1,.,CASRLDRANGDEQFF,TGTGCCAGCAGACTAGATAGGGCCAATGGGGATGAGCAGTTCTTC
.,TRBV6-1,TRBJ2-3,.,CASSAFVETQYF,TGTGCCAGCAGCGCATTCGTGGAGACGCAGTATTTT
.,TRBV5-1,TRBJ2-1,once,CASSLEGEEDEQFF,TGCGCCAGCAGCTTGGAGGGGGAAGAGGATGAGCAGTTCTTC
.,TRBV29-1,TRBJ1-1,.,CSVEVAGVTEAFF,TGCAGCGTGGAGGTGGCAGGGGTAACTGAAGCTTTCTTT